A selection of T cell receptor beta chains follows, all from one sample in a study of blood T cell repertoires in COVID-19. Data came from immunoSEQ multiplex PCR; TCRdb stores just in-frame clones and leaves some out. This sample has under 200,000 clones, with 65% to 90% found just once. The sample comprised PBMCs or T cells enriched from blood (not recorded which). All receptors come from a woman in her sixties with acute COVID-19. Each CDR3 is given with its conserved first and last residue. A D gene is named only where the DNA matches it firmly. The size entry is marked missing in some rows and otherwise reads once, few, many or a size class.

>TRBJ2-5|-|-|TRBV28
TGTGCCAGCCGCACAGGGACGGAGACCCAGTACTTC
CASRTGTETQYF
>TRBJ1-1|-|-|TRBV19
TGTGCCAGTATCTCTAACACTGAAGCTTTCTTT
CASISNTEAFF
>TRBJ2-6|-|-|TRBV28
TGTGCCAGCATCAACGGAGCATTCAACGTCCTGACTTTC
CASINGAFNVLTF
>TRBJ2-5|-|-|TRBV7-2
TGTGCCAGCAGCTTCGGAGGGGGGGAAGAGACCCAGTACTTC
CASSFGGGEETQYF
>TRBJ1-4|-|-|TRBV7-9
TGTGCCAGCAGCCCCCGAGGGGAAAAACTGTTTTTT
CASSPRGEKLFF
>TRBJ2-5|TRBD2|once|TRBV5-4
TGTGCCAGCAGCGTCCGACTAGCGAAAGAGACCCAGTACTTC
CASSVRLAKETQYF
>TRBJ2-3|-|few|TRBV14
TGTGCCAGCAGCCAAGACTTGCCCGACAGGACGCAGTATTTT
CASSQDLPDRTQYF
>TRBJ1-4|TRBD1|-|TRBV30
TGTGCCTGGAGTGCCGGACAGGGACTTGGCGAAAAACTGTTTTTT
CAWSAGQGLGEKLFF
>TRBJ2-5|-|-|TRBV7-2
TGTGCCAGCAGCTCCAGACTGCTCCAAGAGACCCAGTACTTC
CASSSRLLQETQYF
>TRBJ1-6|-|-|TRBV7-9
TGTGCCAGCAGCTTAGCGCATGGGGGCCTCTCCTATAATTCACCCCTCCACTTT
CASSLAHGGLSYNSPLHF
>TRBJ1-1|TRBD1|-|TRBV5-1
TGCGCCAGCAGCTTGAACAGGGGTGACACTGAAGCTTTCTTT
CASSLNRGDTEAFF
>TRBJ1-2|-|-|TRBV30
TGTGCCTGGAGAGGCCCTTTCGGAGCGGATGGCTACACCTTC
CAWRGPFGADGYTF
>TRBJ2-1|TRBD1|-|TRBV10-3
TGTGCCATCAGTGTAGGGACAGGGGGCAAGAGGAATGAGCAGTTCTTC
CAISVGTGGKRNEQFF
>TRBJ2-7|-|-|TRBV6-5
TGTGCCAGCAGTTACAGTGCGGCACCTTCCTACGAGCAGTACTTC
CASSYSAAPSYEQYF
>TRBJ1-1|-|-|TRBV12-5
TGTGCTAGTGGCCCGGGGTTGAACACTGAAGCTTTCTTT
CASGPGLNTEAFF
>TRBJ1-1|-|once|TRBV6-5
TGTGCCAGCAGGTCCGGGACAAAGGGAGCTTTCTTT
CASRSGTKGAFF
>TRBJ1-2|-|-|TRBV29-1
TGCAGCGTTGAAAGCGTACAGGAGAACTATGGCTACACCTTC
CSVESVQENYGYTF
>TRBJ2-2|TRBD2|-|TRBV9
TGTGCCAGCAGCGTAGCGGGGGGGCACGGGGAGCTGTTTTTT
CASSVAGGHGELFF
>TRBJ1-6|TRBD1|-|TRBV19
TGTGCCAGTAGACTGGACAGGTTTAATTCACCCCTCCACTTT
CASRLDRFNSPLHF
>TRBJ1-6|-|once|TRBV7-9
TGTGCCAGCAGCTTCCCAGAGGGCGTCAATAATTCACCCCTCCACTTT
CASSFPEGVNNSPLHF
>TRBJ1-5|-|-|TRBV14
TGTGCCAGCAGCCGGACGGACAGTAGCCAAAGGCATTTT
CASSRTDSSQRHF
>TRBJ1-4|-|-|TRBV15
TGTGCCACCAGCACGGGGGCAACTAATGAAAAACTGTTTTTT
CATSTGATNEKLFF
>TRBJ2-3|TRBD2|-|TRBV25-1
TGTGCCAGCAGTGTACTAGGGAGGGAAGATACGCAGTATTTT
CASSVLGREDTQYF
>TRBJ2-1|TRBD1|-|TRBV11-2
TGTGCCAGCACCCCGATGGGACAGGGTAACAATGAGCAGTTCTTC
CASTPMGQGNNEQFF
>TRBJ2-1|-|-|TRBV9
TGTGCCAGCAGCGTAAGCCATGAGCAGTTCTTC
CASSVSHEQFF
>TRBJ1-2|-|-|TRBV7-9
TGTGCCAGCAGCTTAGGTAAACCAGGAGGCTACACCTTC
CASSLGKPGGYTF
>TRBJ2-3|TRBD2|-|TRBV14
TGTGCCAGCAGCCCCAGCGGGGGGGCCGTCACAGATACGCAGTATTTT
CASSPSGGAVTDTQYF
>TRBJ2-5|-|-|TRBV4-3
TGCGCCAGCAGCCGGGATCAGGGTGGGGAGACCCAGTACTTC
CASSRDQGGETQYF
>TRBJ2-7|-|-|TRBV4-3
TGCGCCAGCAGCCAGAACAGGTTTTTCGAGCAGTACTTC
CASSQNRFFEQYF
>TRBJ2-7|-|-|TRBV10-3
TGTGCCATCGGCGACTTGTACGAGCAGTACTTC
CAIGDLYEQYF
>TRBJ1-1|TRBD1|once|TRBV2
TGTGCCAGCAGCCAAGACAGGGACGCGGTAGCTTTCTTT
CASSQDRDAVAFF
>TRBJ2-5|-|-|TRBV28
TGTGCCAGCAGTTTTCGAGGGAGGGAGACCCAGTACTTC
CASSFRGRETQYF
>TRBJ1-1|TRBD1|once|TRBV24-1
TGTGCCACCAGTGATTCCACGACAGGGGGCACTGAAGCTTTCTTT
CATSDSTTGGTEAFF
>TRBJ2-1|-|-|TRBV9
TGTGCCAGCAGCCAGGACAGCTACAATGAGCAGTTCTTC
CASSQDSYNEQFF
>TRBJ2-2|-|once|TRBV3-1/TRBV3-2
TGTGCCAGCAGCCAAGGGAGGGCGCGTGCGAACACCGGGGAGCTGTTTTTT
CASSQGRARANTGELFF
>TRBJ2-2|-|-|TRBV9
TGTGCCAGCAGCGCCTTACAACCCGCGAACACCGGGGAGCTGTTTTTT
CASSALQPANTGELFF
>TRBJ1-1|-|-|TRBV28
TGTGCCAGCAAGCGTCCAGACCGTGCTATGAACACTGAAGCTTTCTTT
CASKRPDRAMNTEAFF
>TRBJ2-2|-|-|TRBV14
TGTGCCAGCAGCCCATTACAGGGACCGAACACCGGGGAGCTGTTTTTT
CASSPLQGPNTGELFF
>TRBJ1-4|-|-|TRBV5-1
TGCGCCAGCAGCTTTCAGGGGTTTGGGGAAAAACTGTTTTTT
CASSFQGFGEKLFF
>TRBJ2-3|-|-|TRBV27
TGTGCCAGCAGCCCCCAGGGTAGCACAGATACGCAGTATTTT
CASSPQGSTDTQYF
>TRBJ1-1|TRBD1|few|TRBV7-2
TGTGCCAGCAGCTTACCTCGACAGGGGAGGACGAACACTGAAGCTTTCTTT
CASSLPRQGRTNTEAFF